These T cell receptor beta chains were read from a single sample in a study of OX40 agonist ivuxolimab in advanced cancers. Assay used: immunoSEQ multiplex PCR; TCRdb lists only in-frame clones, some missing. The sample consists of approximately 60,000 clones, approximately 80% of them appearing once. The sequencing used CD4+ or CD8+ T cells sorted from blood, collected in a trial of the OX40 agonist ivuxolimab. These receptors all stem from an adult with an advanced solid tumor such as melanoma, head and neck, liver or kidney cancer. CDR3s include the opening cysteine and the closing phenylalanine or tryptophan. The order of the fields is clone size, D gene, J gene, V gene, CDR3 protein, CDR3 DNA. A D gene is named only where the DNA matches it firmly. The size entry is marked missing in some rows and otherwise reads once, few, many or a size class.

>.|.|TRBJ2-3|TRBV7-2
CASSFQGQGDTQYF
TGTGCCAGCAGCTTTCAGGGGCAGGGAGATACGCAGTATTTT
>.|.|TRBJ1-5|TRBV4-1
CASSQGINNQPQHF
TGCGCCAGCAGCCAGGGAATTAACAATCAGCCCCAGCATTTT
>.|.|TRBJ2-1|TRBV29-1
CSAAQVNEQFF
TGCAGCGCCGCCCAAGTCAATGAGCAGTTCTTC
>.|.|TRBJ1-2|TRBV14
CASSQYKAIGLDYGYTF
TGTGCCAGCAGCCAATATAAGGCCATAGGACTCGACTATGGCTACACCTTC
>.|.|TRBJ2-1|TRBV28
CASRRTEYNEQFF
TGTGCCAGCCGGAGGACAGAGTACAATGAGCAGTTCTTC
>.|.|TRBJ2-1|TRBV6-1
CASTRPRSYNEQFF
TGTGCCAGCACCAGACCCCGTAGCTACAATGAGCAGTTCTTC
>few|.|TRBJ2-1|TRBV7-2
CASSLDPKREQFF
TGTGCCAGCAGCTTAGACCCGAAGCGGGAGCAGTTCTTC
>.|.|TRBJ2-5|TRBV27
CASSYSRGETQYF
TGTGCCAGCAGCTATTCTCGGGGAGAGACCCAGTACTTC
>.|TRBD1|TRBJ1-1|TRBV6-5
CASSYSKGTGNTEAFF
TGTGCCAGCAGTTACTCGAAGGGGACAGGGAACACTGAAGCTTTCTTT
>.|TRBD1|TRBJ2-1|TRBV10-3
CAVRGGDRVTNEQFF
TGTGCCGTCCGGGGAGGGGACAGGGTTACGAATGAGCAGTTCTTC
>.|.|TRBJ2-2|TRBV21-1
CASSPQENTGELFF
TGTGCCAGCAGCCCACAGGAGAACACCGGGGAGCTGTTTTTT
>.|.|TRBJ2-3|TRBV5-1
CASSLAGQRGADTQYF
TGCGCCAGCAGCTTGGCCGGGCAGAGGGGGGCAGATACGCAGTATTTT
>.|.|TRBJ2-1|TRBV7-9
CASSFRRGGEQFF
TGTGCCAGCAGCTTTAGGAGGGGCGGGGAGCAGTTCTTC
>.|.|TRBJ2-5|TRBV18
CASSLTKGLQETQYF
TGTGCCAGCTCACTTACCAAAGGACTCCAAGAGACCCAGTACTTC
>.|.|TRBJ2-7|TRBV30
CAWSVHRTYEQYF
TGTGCCTGGAGTGTCCACAGGACCTACGAGCAGTACTTC
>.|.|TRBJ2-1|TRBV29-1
CSVMRPPAYNEQFF
TGCAGCGTCATGCGCCCCCCGGCCTACAATGAGCAGTTCTTC
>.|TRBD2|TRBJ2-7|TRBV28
CASSPGTSGTYEQYF
TGTGCCAGCAGCCCCGGGACTAGCGGAACCTACGAGCAGTACTTC
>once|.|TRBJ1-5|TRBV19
CASSSDRGGNQPQHF
TGTGCCAGTAGTTCAGATAGGGGGGGGAATCAGCCCCAGCATTTT
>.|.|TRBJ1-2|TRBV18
CASSSPSGGYTF
TGTGCCAGCTCCTCCCCTAGTGGGGGCTACACCTTC
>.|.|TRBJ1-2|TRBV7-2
CASSLSELYGYTF
TGTGCCAGCAGCTTAAGTGAACTCTATGGCTACACCTTC
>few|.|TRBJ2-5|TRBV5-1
CASSPDGGTQYF
TGCGCCAGCAGCCCGGATGGGGGGACCCAGTACTTC
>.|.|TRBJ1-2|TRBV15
CATSRDLRGANYGYTF
TGTGCCACCAGCAGAGATCTCCGGGGGGCTAACTATGGCTACACCTTC
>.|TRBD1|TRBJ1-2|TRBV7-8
CASSFRDRGLPGNGYTF
TGTGCCAGCAGCTTCCGGGACAGGGGGCTCCCCGGCAATGGCTACACCTTC
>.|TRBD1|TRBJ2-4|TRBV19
CASSIFGTGGKNIQYF
TGTGCCAGTAGTATCTTCGGGACAGGGGGCAAGAACATTCAGTACTTC
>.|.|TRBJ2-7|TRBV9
CASSVFRDGANEQYF
TGTGCCAGCAGCGTGTTCCGGGACGGGGCTAACGAGCAGTACTTC
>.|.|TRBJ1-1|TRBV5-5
CASSLILRGGTEAFF
TGTGCCAGCAGCTTGATTTTGAGGGGAGGGACTGAAGCTTTCTTT
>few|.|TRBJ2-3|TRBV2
CASSGGTDTQYF
TGTGCCAGCAGTGGCGGGACAGATACGCAGTATTTT
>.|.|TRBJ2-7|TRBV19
CAMGPVTYEQYF
TGTGCCATGGGCCCGGTTACCTACGAGCAGTACTTC
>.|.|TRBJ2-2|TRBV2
CASSRDTGELFF
TGTGCCAGCAGCCGGGACACCGGGGAGCTGTTTTTT
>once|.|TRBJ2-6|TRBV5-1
CASSPTSGANVLTF
TGCGCCAGCAGCCCTACATCTGGGGCCAACGTCCTGACTTTC
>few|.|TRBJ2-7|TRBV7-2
CASSAQGGGYEQYF
TGTGCCAGCAGCGCTCAGGGGGGAGGCTACGAGCAGTACTTC
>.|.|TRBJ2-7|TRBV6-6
CASSYATENEQYF
TGTGCCAGCAGTTACGCCACAGAGAACGAGCAGTACTTC
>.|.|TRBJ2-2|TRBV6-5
CASSRTGNTGELFF
TGTGCCAGCAGTCGGACGGGGAACACCGGGGAGCTGTTTTTT
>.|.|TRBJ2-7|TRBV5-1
CASSFGGSGRRSSYEQYF
TGCGCCAGCAGCTTTGGGGGCTCGGGACGGAGGAGCTCCTACGAGCAGTACTTC
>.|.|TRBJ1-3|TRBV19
CASRTIGGPGSGNTIYF
TGTGCCAGTAGAACCATTGGAGGGCCGGGCTCTGGAAACACCATATATTTT
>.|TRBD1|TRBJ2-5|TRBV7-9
CASSLGYVGQQETQYF
TGTGCCAGCAGCTTAGGGTACGTGGGACAGCAAGAGACCCAGTACTTC
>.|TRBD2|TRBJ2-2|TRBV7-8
CASSLATSGSWRGGELFF
TGTGCCAGCAGCTTAGCAACTAGCGGGAGTTGGAGGGGCGGGGAGCTGTTTTTT
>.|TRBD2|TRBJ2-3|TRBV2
CASAVAGGTDTQYF
TGTGCCAGCGCAGTAGCGGGGGGGACAGATACGCAGTATTTT
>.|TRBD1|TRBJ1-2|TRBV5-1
CASSEPGQDYGYTF
TGCGCCAGCAGCGAGCCGGGACAGGACTATGGCTACACCTTC
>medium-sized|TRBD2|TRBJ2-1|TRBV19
CASSSERGRFGNEQFF
TGTGCCAGTAGTTCCGAGCGGGGTCGGTTTGGGAATGAGCAGTTCTTC
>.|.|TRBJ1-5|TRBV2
CASSLQGFNQPQHF
TGTGCCAGCAGCCTACAGGGATTCAATCAGCCCCAGCATTTT
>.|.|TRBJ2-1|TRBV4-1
CASSQVRGPGDEQFF
TGCGCCAGCAGCCAAGTCCGGGGTCCTGGGGATGAGCAGTTCTTC
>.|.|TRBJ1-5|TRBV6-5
CASSFRRVDSNQPQHF
TGTGCCAGCAGTTTCAGGAGAGTGGACAGCAATCAGCCCCAGCATTTT
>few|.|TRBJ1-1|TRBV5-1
CASSLDLSGTEAFF
TGCGCCAGCAGCTTGGATCTGAGTGGCACTGAAGCTTTCTTT
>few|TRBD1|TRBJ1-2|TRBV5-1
CASSPDRDYGYTF
TGCGCCAGCAGCCCGGACAGGGACTATGGCTACACCTTC
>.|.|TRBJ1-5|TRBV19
CASSWDRYTPQHF
TGTGCCAGTAGTTGGGACCGCTATACGCCCCAGCATTTT
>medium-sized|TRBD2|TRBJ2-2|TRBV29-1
CSVGLTSGNTGELFF
TGCAGCGTGGGCCTTACTAGCGGGAACACCGGGGAGCTGTTTTTT
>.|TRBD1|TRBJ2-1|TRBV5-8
CASSSTGRPDRAHNEQFF
TGTGCCAGCAGCTCGACGGGACGACCGGACAGGGCCCACAATGAGCAGTTCTTC
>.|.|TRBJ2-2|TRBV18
CASSDILGDTGELFF
TGTGCCAGCTCCGACATTTTGGGGGACACCGGGGAGCTGTTTTTT
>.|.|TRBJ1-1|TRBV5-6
CASSSGPQGFVTEAFF
TGTGCCAGCAGCTCGGGCCCCCAGGGGTTTGTCACTGAAGCTTTCTTT
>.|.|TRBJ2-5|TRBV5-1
CASSFGGGRGLTETQYF
TGCGCCAGCAGCTTTGGCGGGGGCCGGGGTTTAACAGAGACCCAGTACTTC
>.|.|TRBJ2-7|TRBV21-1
CASSPQSAPGDYEQYF
TGTGCCAGCAGCCCGCAGTCGGCCCCTGGGGACTACGAGCAGTACTTC
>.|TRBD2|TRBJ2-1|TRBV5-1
CASSLEPGLAGLQFF
TGCGCCAGCAGCTTGGAACCGGGACTAGCGGGATTACAGTTCTTC
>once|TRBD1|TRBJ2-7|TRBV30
CAWSVGTGFDEQYF
TGTGCCTGGAGTGTAGGGACAGGGTTCGACGAGCAGTACTTC
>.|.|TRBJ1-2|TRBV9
CASSVEGRDYGYTF
TGTGCCAGCAGCGTAGAGGGCAGGGACTATGGCTACACCTTC